This T cell receptor (beta chain) came from a study of early T cells in non-severe SARS-CoV-2 infection. Study-level points and caveats: Database matching using VDJdb favored anti-spike CD8 responses, with private and CD4 specificities left missing.

Individual cDNA molecules received unique molecular identifiers during library preparation. TCRdb fed the 5' RACE reads into MiXCR, producing one record per CDR3 protein. Seen here are tens of thousands of distinct CDR3 sequences, more than 14% observed once, and the top ten hold roughly 3.8%. Germline V CDR1 and CDR2: LNHDA, SQIVND (reference sequence). V was clipped by 1 base and J by 5 bases; unmatched bases: 8. The CDR3 length is 16 residues. As concerns this clonotype: Its antigen is as yet unknown.

The receptor's source is an adult who was a healthcare worker with PCR-confirmed SARS-CoV-2 infection or an uninfected control (not recorded which). The chain combines TRBV19 with TRBJ1-1, with 9 nucleotides matching TRBD1. Sequenced material: whole blood, taken at baseline. CDR3 in DNA: TGTGCCAGTAGTATAGGCCTGGGACAGGGCGGAACTGAAGCTTTCTTT. Protein sequence: CASSIGLGQGGTEAFF. Combining the CDR3 with reference TRBV19 and TRBJ1-1 gives the whole variable domain DGGITQSPKYLFRKEGQNVTLSCEQNLNHDAMYWYRQDPGQGLRLIYYSQIVNDFQKGDIAEGYSVSREKKESFPLTVTSAQKNPTAFYLCASSIGLGQGGTEAFFGQGTRLTVV.